This passage covers 15 T cell receptor beta chains from one sample sequenced in a study of cytomegalovirus exposure and HLA in healthy donors. Primers included in the PCR were 60 Vbeta and 13 Jbeta primers. Measured with immunoSEQ multiplex PCR; TCRdb has only the in-frame clones, and not every one. Found here are hundreds of thousands of clones, around 64% of them singletons; the top ten hold 2% to 3%. The sequencing sample was made of PBMCs. Receptors were obtained from a man aged 35 to 55 in good health and CMV-seropositive.

The chain has TRBV5-1 and TRBJ1-5; a possible D gene is TRBD1 (6 bases). The V end was cut by 5 bases, the J end by 5 bases, with 17 bases between. This CDR3 has 15 residues. Germline loops: CDR1 SGHRS, CDR2 YFSETQ. CDR3: CASSPGTRGDQPQHF. CDR3 bases: TGCGCCAGCAGTCCCGGGACAAGAGGCGATCAGCCCCAGCATTTT.

The V gene is TRBV28, the J gene TRBJ1-2, with TRBD1 identical over 10 bases. After removal of 3 bases from V and 11 bases from J, the junction contained 12 bases not matched to a gene. Germline values: CDR1 MDHEN, CDR2 SYDVKM. The CDR3 has 15 amino acids. CDR3: CASSLETGTGVGYTF. CDR3 coding DNA: TGTGCCAGCAGTTTGGAAACCGGGACAGGGGTTGGTTACACCTTC.

The chain links TRBV13 to TRBJ2-7, with 7 bases lining up with TRBD1. Trimming at V came to 4 bases and at J to 5 bases, leaving 8 bases not matched to a gene. This CDR3 comprises 14 residues. Germline-derived CDR1 and CDR2 are PRHDT and FYEKMQ (reference sequence). DNA of the CDR3: TGTGCCAGCAGCTCCCTTCTGACAGGGCACGAGCAGTACTTC. Protein product: CASSSLLTGHEQYF.

The chain joins TRBV11-2 to TRBJ1-2; D possibly corresponds to TRBD1 (5 bases). Germline loops: CDR1 SGHAT, CDR2 FQNNGV. Trimming stripped 0 bases from V and 1 base from J, with 6 bases between. The CDR3 length is 14 residues. The CDR3 is CASSLEQVNYGYTF. The CDR3 nucleotides read TGTGCCAGCAGCTTAGAACAGGTTAACTATGGCTACACCTTC.

This rearrangement joins TRBV11-2 to TRBJ2-2; the match to TRBD1 covers 7 bases. Germline loops: CDR1 SGHAT, CDR2 FQNNGV. V lost 6 bases and J lost 4; bases outside the gene matches: 8. This CDR3 spans 15 amino acids. CDR3 nucleotides: TGTGCCAGCAGATCCGGGACAGATTCCACCGGGGAGCTGTTTTTT. Translation: CASRSGTDSTGELFF.

This chain uses TRBV28 with TRBJ1-5; D may be TRBD1 (5 bases). CDR3 length: 14 residues. Trimming removed 8 bases from V and 5 bases from J, with 16 bases in between. The germline V gene encodes CDR1 MDHEN and CDR2 SYDVKM. This chain's CDR3 is CASCRGKVYQPQHF. The CDR3 DNA reads as TGTGCCAGCTGTCGGGGGAAGGTTTATCAGCCCCAGCATTTT.

This chain joins TRBV7-3 and TRBJ2-2; D is perhaps TRBD1 (6 bases). This CDR3 comprises 13 residues. V gave up 5 bases and J gave up 5 bases, with 9 bases separating them. CDR1 and CDR2 from the germline V gene are SGHTA and FQGTGA. The CDR3 protein is CASSPRGTGELFF. The CDR3 DNA follows: TGTGCCAGCAGCCCAAGGGGGACCGGGGAGCTGTTTTTT. Combining the CDR3 with reference TRBV7-3 and TRBJ2-2 gives the whole variable domain GAGVSQTPSNKVTEKGKYVELRCDPISGHTALYWYRQSLGQGPEFLIYFQGTGAADDSGLPNDRFFAVRPEGSVSTLKIQRTERGDSAVYLCASSPRGTGELFFGEGSRLTVL.

This chain connects TRBV5-4 to TRBJ2-1, with D tentatively TRBD1 (5 bases). The CDR3 covers 16 residues. CDR1 is SGHNT, CDR2 YYREEE, per germline (reference sequence). The V gene lost 0 bases and the J gene lost 0 bases, with 10 bases spanning the gap. The chain's CDR3 is CASSLARVRSYNEQFF. The CDR3 bases are TGTGCCAGCAGCTTGGCCAGGGTTCGCTCCTACAATGAGCAGTTCTTC.

The J gene is TRBJ1-4, the V gene TRBV27; 8 nucleotides agree with TRBD1. This CDR3 region has 15 residues. Germline CDR1 MNHEY, CDR2 SMNVEV (reference sequence). J was trimmed by 8 bases and V by 5 bases; bases with no gene match: 10. The CDR3 is CASSEQGGVWEKLFF. The CDR3 DNA follows: TGTGCCAGCAGTGAACAGGGGGGAGTGTGGGAAAAACTGTTTTTT.

The V call is TRBV5-1, the J call TRBJ1-6; 7 bases match TRBD1. The CDR3 spans 16 residues. The V and J ends lost 0 bases and 3 bases, in that order; junction bases with no gene match: 3. Germline values: CDR1 SGHRS, CDR2 YFSETQ. The CDR3 sequence: CASSLEPGGYNSPLHF. CDR3 DNA sequence: TGCGCCAGCAGCTTGGAGCCAGGGGGCTATAATTCACCCCTCCACTTT.

V and J are TRBV4-1 and TRBJ2-5, with D maybe TRBD1 (6 bases). The J call may be incorrect, as the DNA end agrees better with TRBJ2-7. Germline V lookup: CDR1 MGHRA, CDR2 YSYEKL. The CDR3 length is 14 residues. CDR3 nucleotide sequence: TGCGCCAGCAGCATAACAGGGTATGATTACGAGCAGTACTTC. It translates to CASSITGYDYEQYF.

This rearrangement joins TRBV9 to TRBJ2-3; a possible D gene is TRBD2 (7 bases). Per the germline V gene, CDR1 is SGDLS and CDR2 is YYNGEE. V lost 0 bases to trimming and J lost 0 bases, with 11 bases between them. The CDR3 has 16 amino acids. The CDR3 bases are TGTGCCAGCAGCGTAGGGGGGCGGGGGAGCACAGATACGCAGTATTTT. Its translation is CASSVGGRGSTDTQYF.

The chain is built from TRBV7-8 and TRBJ2-7, with 7 positions matching TRBD1. Losses at the gene ends were 5 bases for V and 4 bases for J; bases not matched to a gene: 8. Germline values: CDR1 SGHVS, CDR2 FQNEAQ. The CDR3 is 14 amino acids. This CDR3 reads CASSLGPQGYEQYF. The CDR3 DNA is TGTGCCAGCAGCCTAGGGCCACAGGGGTACGAGCAGTACTTC.

J is TRBJ2-4 and V is TRBV4-1; a possible D gene is TRBD2 (5 bases). Trimming took 4 bases from V and 1 from J, leaving 20 bases between them. The CDR3 spans 18 residues. Germline CDR1 MGHRA, CDR2 YSYEKL. The CDR3: CASSLLTGPPGAKNIQYF. The DNA for the CDR3 is TGCGCCAGCAGCCTTCTCACCGGGCCCCCGGGGGCCAAAAACATTCAGTACTTC.

This clone has just one count. The J gene is TRBJ2-2, the V gene TRBV11-2; possibly TRBD2 for D (7 bases). Germline V lookup: CDR1 SGHAT, CDR2 FQNNGV. The CDR3 runs 16 residues. The V and J ends lost 2 bases and 3 bases respectively, with 13 bases between them. In DNA, the CDR3 is TGTGCCAGCAGCTTAATAGGGGGGGCATACACCGGGGAGCTGTTTTTT. Its protein is CASSLIGGAYTGELFF.